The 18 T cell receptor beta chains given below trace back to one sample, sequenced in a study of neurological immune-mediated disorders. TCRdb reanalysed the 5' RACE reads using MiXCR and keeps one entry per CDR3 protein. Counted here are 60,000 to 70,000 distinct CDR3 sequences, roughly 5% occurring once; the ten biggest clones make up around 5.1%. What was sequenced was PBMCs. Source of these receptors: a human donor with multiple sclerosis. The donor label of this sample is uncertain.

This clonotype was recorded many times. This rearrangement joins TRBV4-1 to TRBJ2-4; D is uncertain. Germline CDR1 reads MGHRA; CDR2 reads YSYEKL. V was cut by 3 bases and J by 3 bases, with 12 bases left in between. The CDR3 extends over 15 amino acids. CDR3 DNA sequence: TGCGCCAGCAGCCAGTTGGGTTTAGACAAAAACATTCAGTACTTC. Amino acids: CASSQLGLDKNIQYF.

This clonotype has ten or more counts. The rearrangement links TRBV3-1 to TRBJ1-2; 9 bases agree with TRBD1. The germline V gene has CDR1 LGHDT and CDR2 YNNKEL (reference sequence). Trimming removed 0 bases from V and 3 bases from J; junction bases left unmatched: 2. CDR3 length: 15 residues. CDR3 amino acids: CASSQDGDRDYGYTF. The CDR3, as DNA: TGTGCCAGCAGCCAAGATGGGGACAGGGACTATGGCTACACCTTC.

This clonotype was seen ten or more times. The DNA for the CDR3 is TGCGCCAGCACCAGGACAGGTCTCTCCTACAATGAGCAGTTCTTC. This translates into CASTRTGLSYNEQFF. This sequence joins TRBV5-1 and TRBJ2-1; TRBD1 matches at 7 bases. The germline V gene has CDR1 SGHRS and CDR2 YFSETQ. With V trimmed by 6 bases and J by 0 bases, 6 bases remained unmatched. This CDR3 region has 15 residues.

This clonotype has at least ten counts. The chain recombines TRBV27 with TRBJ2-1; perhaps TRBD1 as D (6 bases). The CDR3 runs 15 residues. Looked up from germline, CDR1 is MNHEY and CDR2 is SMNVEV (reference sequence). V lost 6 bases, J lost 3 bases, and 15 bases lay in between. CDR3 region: CASRTHRAYYNEQFF. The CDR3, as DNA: TGTGCCAGCAGGACCCACAGGGCTTACTACAATGAGCAGTTCTTC.

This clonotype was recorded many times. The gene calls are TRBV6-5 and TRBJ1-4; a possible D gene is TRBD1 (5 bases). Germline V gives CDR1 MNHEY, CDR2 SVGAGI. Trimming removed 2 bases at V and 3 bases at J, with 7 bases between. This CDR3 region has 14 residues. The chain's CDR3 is CASSYMGANEKLFF. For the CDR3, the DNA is TGTGCCAGCAGTTACATGGGGGCTAATGAAAAACTGTTTTTT.

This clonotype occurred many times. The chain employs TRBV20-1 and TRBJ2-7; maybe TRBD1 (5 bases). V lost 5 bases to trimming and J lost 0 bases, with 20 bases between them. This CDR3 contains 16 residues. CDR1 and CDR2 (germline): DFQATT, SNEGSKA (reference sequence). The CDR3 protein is CSAPNPLGHSSYEQYF. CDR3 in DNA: TGCAGTGCTCCGAACCCCCTAGGACACAGCTCCTACGAGCAGTACTTC.

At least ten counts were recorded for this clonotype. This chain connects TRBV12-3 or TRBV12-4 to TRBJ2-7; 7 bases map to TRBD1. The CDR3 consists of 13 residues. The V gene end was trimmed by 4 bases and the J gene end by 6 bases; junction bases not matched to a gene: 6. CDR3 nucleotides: TGTGCCAGCAGTTCGACAGGGTTCGGCGAGCAGTACTTC. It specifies CASSSTGFGEQYF.

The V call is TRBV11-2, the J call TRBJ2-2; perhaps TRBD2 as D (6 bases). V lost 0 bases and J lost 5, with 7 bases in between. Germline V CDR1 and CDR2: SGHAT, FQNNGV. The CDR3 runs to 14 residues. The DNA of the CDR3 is TGTGCCAGCAGCTTAGAGGGGGGAACCGGGGAGCTGTTTTTT. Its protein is CASSLEGGTGELFF. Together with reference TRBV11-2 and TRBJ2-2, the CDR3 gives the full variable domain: EAGVAQSPRYKIIEKRQSVAFWCNPISGHATLYWYQQILGQGPKLLIQFQNNGVVDDSQLPKDRFSAERLKGVDSTLKIQPAKLEDSAVYLCASSLEGGTGELFFGEGSRLTVL.

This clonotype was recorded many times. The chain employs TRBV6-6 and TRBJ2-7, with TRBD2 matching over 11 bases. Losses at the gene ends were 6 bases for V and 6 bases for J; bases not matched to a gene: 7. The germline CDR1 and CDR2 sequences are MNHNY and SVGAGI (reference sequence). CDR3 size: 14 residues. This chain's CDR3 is CASRDTSGGTEQYF. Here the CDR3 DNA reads TGTGCCAGCAGGGATACTAGCGGGGGAACCGAGCAGTACTTC.

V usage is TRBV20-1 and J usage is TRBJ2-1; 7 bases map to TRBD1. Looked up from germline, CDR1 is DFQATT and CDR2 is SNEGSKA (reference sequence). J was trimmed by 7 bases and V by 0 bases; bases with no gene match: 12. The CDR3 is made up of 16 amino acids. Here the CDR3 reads CSARDKDRATGNEQFF. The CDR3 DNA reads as TGCAGTGCTAGAGATAAAGACAGGGCGACGGGAAATGAGCAGTTCTTC.

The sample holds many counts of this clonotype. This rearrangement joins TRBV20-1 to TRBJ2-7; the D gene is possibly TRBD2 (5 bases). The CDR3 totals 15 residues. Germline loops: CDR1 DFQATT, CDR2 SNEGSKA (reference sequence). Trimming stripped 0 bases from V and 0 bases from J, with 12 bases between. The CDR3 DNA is TGCAGTGCTAGAGAAGGAGGCCCCCTCTCCTACGAGCAGTACTTC. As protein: CSAREGGPLSYEQYF.

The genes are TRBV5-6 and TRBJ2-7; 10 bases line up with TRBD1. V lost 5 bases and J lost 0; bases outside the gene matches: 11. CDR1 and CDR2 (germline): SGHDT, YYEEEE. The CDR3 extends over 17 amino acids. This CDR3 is CASSPWGTGAASYEQYF. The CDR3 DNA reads TGTGCCAGCAGTCCCTGGGGGACAGGGGCCGCCTCCTACGAGCAGTACTTC.

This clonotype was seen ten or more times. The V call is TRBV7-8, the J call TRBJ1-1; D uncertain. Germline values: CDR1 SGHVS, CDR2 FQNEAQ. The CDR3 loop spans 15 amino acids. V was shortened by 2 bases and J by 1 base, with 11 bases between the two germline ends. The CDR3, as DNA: TGTGCCAGCAGCTTACTTGGTAATGGGAACACTGAAGCTTTCTTT. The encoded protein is CASSLLGNGNTEAFF.

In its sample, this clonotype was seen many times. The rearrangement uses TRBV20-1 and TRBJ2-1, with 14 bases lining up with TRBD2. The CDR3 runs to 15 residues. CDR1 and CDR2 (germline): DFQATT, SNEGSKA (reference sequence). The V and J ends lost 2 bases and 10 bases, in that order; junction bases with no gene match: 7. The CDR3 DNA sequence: TGCAGTGCTAGAAGACTAGCGGGGGGGCCGGAGGAGCAGTTCTTC. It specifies CSARRLAGGPEEQFF.

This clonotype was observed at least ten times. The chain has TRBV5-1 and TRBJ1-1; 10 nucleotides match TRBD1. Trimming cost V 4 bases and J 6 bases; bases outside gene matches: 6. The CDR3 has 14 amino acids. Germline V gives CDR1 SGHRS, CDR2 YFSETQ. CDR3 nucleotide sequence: TGCGCCAGCAGCCTTCGACAGGGGGCATCTGAAGCTTTCTTT. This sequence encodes CASSLRQGASEAFF.

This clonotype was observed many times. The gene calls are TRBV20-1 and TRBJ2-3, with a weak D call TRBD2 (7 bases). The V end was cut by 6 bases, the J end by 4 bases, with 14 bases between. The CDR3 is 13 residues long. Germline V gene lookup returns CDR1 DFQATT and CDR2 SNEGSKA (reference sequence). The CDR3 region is CSAQRGGADTQYF. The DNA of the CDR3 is TGCAGTGCCCAAAGGGGGGGGGCAGATACGCAGTATTTT.

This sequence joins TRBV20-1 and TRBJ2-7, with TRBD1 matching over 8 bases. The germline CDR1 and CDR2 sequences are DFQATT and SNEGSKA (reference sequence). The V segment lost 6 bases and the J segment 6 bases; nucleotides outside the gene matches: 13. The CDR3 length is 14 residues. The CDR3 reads CSAGTGGSDGEQYF. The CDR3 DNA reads TGCAGTGCGGGTACAGGGGGATCGGATGGCGAGCAGTACTTC.

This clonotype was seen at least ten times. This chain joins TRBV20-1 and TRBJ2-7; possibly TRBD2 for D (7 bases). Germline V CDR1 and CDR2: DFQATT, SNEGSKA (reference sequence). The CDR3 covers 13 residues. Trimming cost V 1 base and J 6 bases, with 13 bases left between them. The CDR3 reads CSARVARGGEQYF. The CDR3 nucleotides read TGCAGTGCTAGAGTGGCGAGGGGGGGCGAGCAGTACTTC.